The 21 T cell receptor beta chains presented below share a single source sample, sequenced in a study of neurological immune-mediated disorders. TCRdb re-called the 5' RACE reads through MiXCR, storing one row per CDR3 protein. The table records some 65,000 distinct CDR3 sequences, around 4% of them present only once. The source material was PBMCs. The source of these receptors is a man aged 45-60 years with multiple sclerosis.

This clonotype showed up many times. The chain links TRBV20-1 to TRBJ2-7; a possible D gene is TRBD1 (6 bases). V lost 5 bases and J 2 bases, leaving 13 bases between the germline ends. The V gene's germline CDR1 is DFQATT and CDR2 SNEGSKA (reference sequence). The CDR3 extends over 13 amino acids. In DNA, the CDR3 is TGCAGTGCTCACAAACAGGGAACCTACGAGCAGTACTTC. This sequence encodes CSAHKQGTYEQYF.

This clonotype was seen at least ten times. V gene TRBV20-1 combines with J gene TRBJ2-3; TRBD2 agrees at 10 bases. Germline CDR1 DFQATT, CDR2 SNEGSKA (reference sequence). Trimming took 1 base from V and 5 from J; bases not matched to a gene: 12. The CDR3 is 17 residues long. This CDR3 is CSARAPGSGGAIDTQYF. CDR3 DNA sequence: TGCAGTGCTAGAGCCCCGGGCAGCGGGGGGGCAATAGATACGCAGTATTTT.

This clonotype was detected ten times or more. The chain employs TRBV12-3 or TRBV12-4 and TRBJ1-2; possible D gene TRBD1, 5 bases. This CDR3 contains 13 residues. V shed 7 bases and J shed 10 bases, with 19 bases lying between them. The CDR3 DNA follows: TGTGCCAGCACCCCGGGGCGGATTCAGGACTACACCTTC. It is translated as CASTPGRIQDYTF.

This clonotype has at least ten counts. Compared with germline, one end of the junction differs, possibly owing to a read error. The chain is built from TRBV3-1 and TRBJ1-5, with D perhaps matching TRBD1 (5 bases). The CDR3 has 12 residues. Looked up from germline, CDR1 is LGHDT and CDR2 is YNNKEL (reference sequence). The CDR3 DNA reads TGTGCCAGCAGCCACGGAGGGGAGCCCCAGAATTTT. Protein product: CASSHGGEPQNF.

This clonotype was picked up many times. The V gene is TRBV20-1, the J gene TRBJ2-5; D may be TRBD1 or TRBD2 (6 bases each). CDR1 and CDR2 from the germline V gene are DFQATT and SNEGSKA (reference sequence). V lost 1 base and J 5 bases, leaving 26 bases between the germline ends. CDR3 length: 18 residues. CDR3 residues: CSARGFSPGGLIRETQYF. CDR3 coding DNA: TGCAGTGCTAGAGGTTTTTCCCCTGGGGGGCTTATCCGGGAGACCCAGTACTTC.

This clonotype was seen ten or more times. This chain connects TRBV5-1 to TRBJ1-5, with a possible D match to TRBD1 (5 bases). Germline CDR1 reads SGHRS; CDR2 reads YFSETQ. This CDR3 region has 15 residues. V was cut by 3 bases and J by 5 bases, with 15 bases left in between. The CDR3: CASSYAGRRDQPQHF. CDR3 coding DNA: TGCGCCAGCAGCTACGCTGGACGCAGGGATCAGCCCCAGCATTTT.

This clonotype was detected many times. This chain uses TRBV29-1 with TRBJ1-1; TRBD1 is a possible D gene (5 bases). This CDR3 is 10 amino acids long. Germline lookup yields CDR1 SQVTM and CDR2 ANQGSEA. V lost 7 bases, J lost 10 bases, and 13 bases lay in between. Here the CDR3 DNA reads TGCAGCGGGTACCTGGGGACAGCTTTCTTT. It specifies CSGYLGTAFF.

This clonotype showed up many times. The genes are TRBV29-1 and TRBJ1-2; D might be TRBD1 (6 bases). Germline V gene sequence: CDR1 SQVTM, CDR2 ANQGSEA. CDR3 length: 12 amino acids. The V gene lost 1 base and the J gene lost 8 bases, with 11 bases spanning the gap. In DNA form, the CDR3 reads TGCAGCGTTGAAGGGGGGGCGGGAGGCTACACCTTC. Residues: CSVEGGAGGYTF.

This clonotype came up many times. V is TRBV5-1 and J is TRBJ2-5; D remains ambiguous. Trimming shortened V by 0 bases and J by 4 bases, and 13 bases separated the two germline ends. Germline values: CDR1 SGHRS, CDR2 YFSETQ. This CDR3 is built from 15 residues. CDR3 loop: CASSLVGAEAETQYF. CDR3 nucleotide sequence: TGCGCCAGCAGCTTGGTGGGCGCTGAGGCAGAGACCCAGTACTTC.

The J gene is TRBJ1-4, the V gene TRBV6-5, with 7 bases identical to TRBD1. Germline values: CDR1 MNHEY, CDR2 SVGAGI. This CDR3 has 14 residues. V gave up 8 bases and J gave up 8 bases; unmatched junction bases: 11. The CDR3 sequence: CASRQQGIREKLFF. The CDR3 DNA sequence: TGTGCCAGCCGCCAACAGGGGATTAGGGAAAAACTGTTTTTT.

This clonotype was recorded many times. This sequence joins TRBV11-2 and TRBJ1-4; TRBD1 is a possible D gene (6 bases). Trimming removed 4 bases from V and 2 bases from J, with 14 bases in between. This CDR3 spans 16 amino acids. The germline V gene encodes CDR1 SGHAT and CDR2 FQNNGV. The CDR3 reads CASSSHRVGTNEKLFF. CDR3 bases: TGTGCCAGCAGCTCCCACAGGGTTGGGACTAATGAAAAACTGTTTTTT.

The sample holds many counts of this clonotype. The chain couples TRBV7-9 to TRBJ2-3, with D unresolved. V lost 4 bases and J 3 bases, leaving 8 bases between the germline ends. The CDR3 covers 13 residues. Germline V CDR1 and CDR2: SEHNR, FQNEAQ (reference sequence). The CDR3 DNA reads TGTGCCAGCAGCTACATCTGGACAGATACGCAGTATTTT. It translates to CASSYIWTDTQYF.

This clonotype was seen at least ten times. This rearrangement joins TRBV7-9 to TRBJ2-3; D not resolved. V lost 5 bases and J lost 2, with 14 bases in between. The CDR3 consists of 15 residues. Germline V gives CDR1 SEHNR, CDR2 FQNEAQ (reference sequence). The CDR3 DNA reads TGTGCCAGCAGCATCCCGTTGGAAAACACAGATACGCAGTATTTT. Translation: CASSIPLENTDTQYF.

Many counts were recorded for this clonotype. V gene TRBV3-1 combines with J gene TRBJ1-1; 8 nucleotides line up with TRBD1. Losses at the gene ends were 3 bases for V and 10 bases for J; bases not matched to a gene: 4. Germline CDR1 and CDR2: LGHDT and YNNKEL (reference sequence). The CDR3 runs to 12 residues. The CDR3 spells CASSHSTGGAFF. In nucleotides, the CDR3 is TGTGCCAGCAGCCATTCCACAGGGGGAGCTTTCTTT.

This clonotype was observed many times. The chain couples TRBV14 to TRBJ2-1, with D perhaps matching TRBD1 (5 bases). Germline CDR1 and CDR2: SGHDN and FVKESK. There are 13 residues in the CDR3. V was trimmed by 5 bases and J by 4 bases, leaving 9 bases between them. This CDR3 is CASSRQSYNEQFF. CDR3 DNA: TGTGCCAGCAGCAGACAGTCTTACAATGAGCAGTTCTTC.

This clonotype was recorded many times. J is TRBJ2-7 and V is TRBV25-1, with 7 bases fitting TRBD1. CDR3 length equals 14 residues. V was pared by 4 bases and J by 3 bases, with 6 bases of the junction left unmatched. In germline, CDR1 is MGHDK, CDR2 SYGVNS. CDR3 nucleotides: TGTGCCAGCAGTGGGACAGGCAAGAACTACGAGCAGTACGTC. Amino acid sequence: CASSGTGKNYEQYV.

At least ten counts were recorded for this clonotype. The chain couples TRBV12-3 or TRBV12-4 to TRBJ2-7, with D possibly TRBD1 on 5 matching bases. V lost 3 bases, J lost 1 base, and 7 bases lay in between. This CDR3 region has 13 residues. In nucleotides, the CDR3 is TGTGCCAGCAGTTTCTCAGGGTCCTACGAGCAGTACGTC. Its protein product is CASSFSGSYEQYV.

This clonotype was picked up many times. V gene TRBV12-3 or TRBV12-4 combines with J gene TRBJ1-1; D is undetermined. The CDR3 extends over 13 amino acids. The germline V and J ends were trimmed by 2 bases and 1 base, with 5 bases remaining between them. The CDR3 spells CASSLYPNTEAFF. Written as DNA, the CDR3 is TGTGCCAGCAGTTTATATCCGAACACTGAAGCTTTCTTT.

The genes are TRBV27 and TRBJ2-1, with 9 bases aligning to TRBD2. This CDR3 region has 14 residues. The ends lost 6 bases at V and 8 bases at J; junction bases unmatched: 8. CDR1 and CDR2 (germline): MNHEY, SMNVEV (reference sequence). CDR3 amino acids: CASRGRGGHHEQFF. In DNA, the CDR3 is TGTGCCAGCAGGGGGCGGGGGGGCCATCATGAGCAGTTCTTC.

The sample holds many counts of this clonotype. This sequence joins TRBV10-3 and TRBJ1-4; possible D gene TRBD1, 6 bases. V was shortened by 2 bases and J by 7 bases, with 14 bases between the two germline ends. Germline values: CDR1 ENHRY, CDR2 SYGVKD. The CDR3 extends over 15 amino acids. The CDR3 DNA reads TGTGCCATCAGTGAGGCGGGGGGCTTTTCTGAAAAACTGTTTTTT. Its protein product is CAISEAGGFSEKLFF.

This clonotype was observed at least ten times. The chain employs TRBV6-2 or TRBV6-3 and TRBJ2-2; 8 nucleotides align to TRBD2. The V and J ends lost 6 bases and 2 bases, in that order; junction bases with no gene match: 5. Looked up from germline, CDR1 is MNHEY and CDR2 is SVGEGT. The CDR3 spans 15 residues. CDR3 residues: CASRAGGLNTGELFF. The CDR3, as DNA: TGTGCCAGCAGGGCGGGGGGACTCAACACCGGGGAGCTGTTTTTT.